What follows describes a single TCR beta chain. It was with 60 Vbeta and 13 Jbeta primers that the PCR ran. Under the authors' procedure: Among the unique TCR beta chains that a later analysis counted, about 86 million in all, 10 million to 14 million were shared. The method was immunoSEQ multiplex PCR; TCRdb's version includes in-frame clones alone and lacks a portion of them. Clone size and the V and J calls come from that table; the DNA yielded D and trimming. This sample has around 90,000 clones, with 55% to 65% found just once. This record comes from a study of cytomegalovirus exposure and HLA in healthy donors. Trimming took off 1 base at V and 2 bases at J, with 14 bases between the two ends. Germline loops: CDR1 SGHTA, CDR2 FQGNSA. The CDR3 covers 17 residues. These donors counted as nominally healthy when sampled, but unrecorded immune exposures were likely.

The sequencing sample was made of PBMCs. The TCR comes from a human donor in good health. The chain carries TRBV7-2 and TRBJ1-4, with D perhaps TRBD1 (6 bases). CDR3 nucleotide sequence: TGTGCCAGCAGCTTAGAAGGGGGGGCGCAGACTAATGAAAAACTGTTTTTT. Its protein product is CASSLEGGAQTNEKLFF.